This T cell receptor (beta chain) was observed in a study of blood T cell repertoires in COVID-19. Generated by immunoSEQ multiplex PCR, the TCRdb table keeps only in-frame clones and is missing some. The sample shows under 130,000 clones, roughly 79% of them seen only once. Germline-derived CDR1 and CDR2 are SNHLY and FYNNEI. The V end lost 5 bases, the J end lost 3 bases, and 16 bases lay between the germline ends. The CDR3 loop spans 15 amino acids. In this sample, this clone turned up many times. This receptor was taken from a man older than 75 with acute or convalescent COVID-19. Source material: peripheral blood. V gene TRBV2 combines with J gene TRBJ2-5; possible D gene TRBD1, 5 bases. DNA of the CDR3: TGTGCCAGCAGTCCCACAACCCCGACAGAAGAGACCCAGTACTTC. Translated, it gives CASSPTTPTEETQYF.